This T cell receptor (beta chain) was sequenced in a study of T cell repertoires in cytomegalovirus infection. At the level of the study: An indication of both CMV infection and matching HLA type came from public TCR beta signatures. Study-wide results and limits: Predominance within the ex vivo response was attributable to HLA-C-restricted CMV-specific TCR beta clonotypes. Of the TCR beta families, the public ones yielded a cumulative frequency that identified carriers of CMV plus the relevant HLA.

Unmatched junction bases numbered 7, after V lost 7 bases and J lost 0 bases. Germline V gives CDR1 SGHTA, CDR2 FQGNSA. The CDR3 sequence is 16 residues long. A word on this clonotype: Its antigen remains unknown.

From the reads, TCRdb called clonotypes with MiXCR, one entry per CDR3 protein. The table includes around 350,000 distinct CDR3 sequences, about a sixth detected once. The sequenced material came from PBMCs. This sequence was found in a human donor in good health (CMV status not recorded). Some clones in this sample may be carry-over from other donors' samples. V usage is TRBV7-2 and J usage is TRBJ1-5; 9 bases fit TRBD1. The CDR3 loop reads CASTEQGAGSNQPQHF. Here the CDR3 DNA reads TGTGCCAGCACAGAACAGGGGGCCGGTAGCAATCAGCCCCAGCATTTT.